This T cell receptor (beta chain) was documented in a study of early T cells in non-severe SARS-CoV-2 infection. Study-level background: Unpaired chains resulted from sequencing bulk RNA of unsorted whole blood.

For this clonotype: The antigen is undetermined.

Findings and caveats of the study: VDJdb matching, biased toward anti-spike CD8 responses, missed private and CD4 specificities.

cDNA molecules, individually, were tagged with unique molecular identifiers. TCRdb analysed the 5' RACE reads with MiXCR anew, one entry per CDR3 protein. This sample has 80,000 to 95,000 distinct CDR3 sequences, with around a sixth found just once. The specimen comprised whole blood, sampled at baseline. The clonotype was recovered from an adult who was a healthcare worker with PCR-confirmed SARS-CoV-2 infection or an uninfected control (not recorded which).

The CDR3 spells CASTTWEFYGYTF. CDR3 in DNA: TGTGCCAGCACCACTTGGGAGTTCTATGGCTACACCTTC. This chain joins TRBV28 and TRBJ1-2, with D unresolved. The CDR3 sequence is 13 residues long. The germline V gene encodes CDR1 MDHEN and CDR2 SYDVKM. Trimming removed 7 bases at V and 4 bases at J, with 13 bases between.